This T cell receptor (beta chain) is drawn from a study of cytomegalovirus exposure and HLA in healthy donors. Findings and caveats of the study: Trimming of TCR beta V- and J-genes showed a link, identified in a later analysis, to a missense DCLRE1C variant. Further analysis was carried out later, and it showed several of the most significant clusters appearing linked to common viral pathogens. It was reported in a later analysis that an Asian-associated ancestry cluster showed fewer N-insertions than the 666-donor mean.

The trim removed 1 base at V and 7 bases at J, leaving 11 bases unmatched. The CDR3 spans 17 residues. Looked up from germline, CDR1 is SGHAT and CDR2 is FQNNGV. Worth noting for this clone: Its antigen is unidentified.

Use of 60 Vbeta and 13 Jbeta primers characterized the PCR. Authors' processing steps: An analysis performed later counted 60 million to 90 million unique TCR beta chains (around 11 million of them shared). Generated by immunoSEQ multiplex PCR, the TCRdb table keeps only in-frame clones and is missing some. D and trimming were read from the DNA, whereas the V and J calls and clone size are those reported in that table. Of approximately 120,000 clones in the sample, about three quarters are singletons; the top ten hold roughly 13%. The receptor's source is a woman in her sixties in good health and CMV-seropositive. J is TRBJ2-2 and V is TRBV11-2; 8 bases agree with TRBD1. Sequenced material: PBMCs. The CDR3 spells CASSLVRFAGGIGELFF. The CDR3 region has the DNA TGTGCCAGCAGCTTAGTGCGCTTCGCAGGGGGCATCGGGGAGCTGTTTTTT. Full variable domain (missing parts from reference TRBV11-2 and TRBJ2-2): EAGVAQSPRYKIIEKRQSVAFWCNPISGHATLYWYQQILGQGPKLLIQFQNNGVVDDSQLPKDRFSAERLKGVDSTLKIQPAKLEDSAVYLCASSLVRFAGGIGELFFGEGSRLTVL.